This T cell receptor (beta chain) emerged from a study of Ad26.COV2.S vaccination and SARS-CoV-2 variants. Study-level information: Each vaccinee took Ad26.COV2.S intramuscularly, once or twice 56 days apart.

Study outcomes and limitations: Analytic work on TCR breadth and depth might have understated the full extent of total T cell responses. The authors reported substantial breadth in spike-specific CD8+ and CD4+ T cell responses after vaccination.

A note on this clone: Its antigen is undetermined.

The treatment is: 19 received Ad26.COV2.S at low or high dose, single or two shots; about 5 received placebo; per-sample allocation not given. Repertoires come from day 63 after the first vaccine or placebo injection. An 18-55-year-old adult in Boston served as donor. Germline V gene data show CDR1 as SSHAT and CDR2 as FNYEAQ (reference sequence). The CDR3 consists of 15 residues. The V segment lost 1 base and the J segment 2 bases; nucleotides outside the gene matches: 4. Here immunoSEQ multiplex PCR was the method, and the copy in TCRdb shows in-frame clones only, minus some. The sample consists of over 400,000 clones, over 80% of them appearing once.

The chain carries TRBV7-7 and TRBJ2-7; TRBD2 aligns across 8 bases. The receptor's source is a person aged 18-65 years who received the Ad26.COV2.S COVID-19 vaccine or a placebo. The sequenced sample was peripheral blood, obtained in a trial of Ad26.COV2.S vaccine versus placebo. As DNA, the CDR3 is TGTGCCAGCAGCTTAGAACCTAGCGGGCCCTACGAGCAGTACTTC. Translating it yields CASSLEPSGPYEQYF.